Listed below are T cell receptor beta chains from one sample, sequenced in a study of cytomegalovirus exposure and HLA in healthy donors. The protocol was immunoSEQ multiplex PCR, while the TCRdb copy is restricted to in-frame clones and leaves out a portion. The table gives tens of thousands of clones; the top ten clones make up 15% of it. Material for sequencing was PBMCs. Every receptor here comes from a man aged 45-65 years in good health and CMV-seropositive. Both conserved end residues are part of each CDR3. A D gene is named only where the DNA matches it firmly.

J,D,V,DNA,CDR3
TRBJ2-1,TRBD1,TRBV5-1,TGCGCCAGCAGCCTCGGGACAGACTACAATGGGCAGTTCTTC,CASSLGTDYNGQFF
TRBJ2-1,-,TRBV28,TGTGCCAGCAGTTTAAGGCAGGGAAATGAGCAGTTCTTC,CASSLRQGNEQFF
TRBJ1-1,-,TRBV13,TGTGCCACCCGGGGGAGCCTGAACACTGAAGCTTTCTTT,CATRGSLNTEAFF
TRBJ2-1,TRBD2,TRBV7-9,TGTGCCAGCAGCTTTTGGACTAGCGGAGCGAATGAGCAGTTCTTC,CASSFWTSGANEQFF
TRBJ1-2,TRBD1,TRBV7-6,TGTGCCAGCAGCTTAGCACAGGGGGCGGTTGGATATGGCTACACCTTC,CASSLAQGAVGYGYTF
TRBJ2-7,TRBD2,TRBV6-5,TGTGCCAGCAGCCGTACTAGCGGGAGTCCCTACGAGCAGTACTTC,CASSRTSGSPYEQYF
TRBJ2-7,TRBD2,TRBV10-3,TGTGCCATACTAGCGGGAGTCGAGCAGTACTTC,CAILAGVEQYF
TRBJ1-5,-,TRBV7-2,TGTGCCAGCAGCCCCCGGAGGAATCAGCCCCAGCATTTT,CASSPRRNQPQHF
TRBJ1-5,-,TRBV6-5,TGTGCCAGCAGCCTGGGAGGAGGCAATCAGCCCCAGCATTTT,CASSLGGGNQPQHF
TRBJ1-1,-,TRBV6-5,TGTGCCAGCACCTATTCCCTGAACACTGAAGCTTTCTTT,CASTYSLNTEAFF
TRBJ2-5,-,TRBV7-9,TGTGCCAGCAGCTTAGGAGCCGAGACCCAGTACTTC,CASSLGAETQYF
TRBJ1-2,TRBD1,TRBV5-1,TGCGCCAGCAGCTTGGGGGACAGGGGGCATCGAGGCTACACCTTC,CASSLGDRGHRGYTF
TRBJ1-1,-,TRBV5-1,TGCGCCAGCAGGGAAAGGGGATGGAGGAACACTGAAGCTTTCTTT,CASRERGWRNTEAFF
TRBJ1-4,-,TRBV19,TGTGCCAGTAGTATCCCCCCTACGAATGAAAAACTGTTTTTT,CASSIPPTNEKLFF
TRBJ2-3,-,TRBV4-3,TGCGCCAGCAGCCACTACCGTGTTGGGACTGAACTTACAGATACGCAGTATTTT,CASSHYRVGTELTDTQYF
TRBJ2-2,-,TRBV30,TGTGCCTCCTACGCCGGGGAGCTGTTTTTT,CASYAGELFF
TRBJ2-7,TRBD1,TRBV9,TGTGCCAGCAGCGCCACCGGGACAGGGGGCGCCGAGCAGTACTTC,CASSATGTGGAEQYF
TRBJ2-1,-,TRBV29-1,TGCAGCGTTGATGTGGGGAGCTCCTACAATGAGCAGTTCTTC,CSVDVGSSYNEQFF
TRBJ2-7,-,TRBV29-1,TGCAGCGTTGAAGAAGGGGGGGCCTACGAGCAGTACTTC,CSVEEGGAYEQYF
TRBJ2-7,-,TRBV7-2,TGTGCCAGCAGCCGCAGGGTTTGGGACGAGCAGTACTTC,CASSRRVWDEQYF
TRBJ1-1,-,TRBV5-5,TGTGCCAGCACCCCCACGCCAGGGTCCACTGAAGCTTTCTTT,CASTPTPGSTEAFF
TRBJ2-7,TRBD1,TRBV7-9,TGTGCCAGCAGCCACCGCGGAGGGACAGGGGGTGTTTACGAGCAGTACTTC,CASSHRGGTGGVYEQYF
TRBJ2-3,TRBD2,TRBV19,TGTGCCAGTAGTATAGGAACTAGCGGGCACTACTTCACGGTTACGCAGTATTTT,CASSIGTSGHYFTVTQYF
TRBJ2-3,-,TRBV5-1,TGCGCCAGCAGCCCTCTCACGGGTTCGGCTAGCACAGATACGCAGTATTTT,CASSPLTGSASTDTQYF